These 25 T cell receptor beta chains came from one sample sequenced in a study of cytomegalovirus exposure and HLA in healthy donors. Primers included in the PCR were 60 Vbeta and 13 Jbeta primers. Here immunoSEQ multiplex PCR was the method, and the copy in TCRdb shows in-frame clones only, minus some. The sample shows 60,000 to 70,000 clones, around 74% of them seen only once. Input material: PBMCs. Source of these receptors: a male donor in good health and CMV-seropositive.

The rearrangement links TRBV7-6 to TRBJ2-7; 9 bases are shared with TRBD2. CDR3 length: 12 amino acids. From germline, CDR1 is SGHVS and CDR2 FNYEAQ. V trimming: 8 bases; J trimming: 7 bases; junction bases outside the gene matches: 6. CDR3 protein: CASRGGEGEQYF. CDR3 nucleotide sequence: TGTGCCAGCCGCGGGGGGGAGGGGGAGCAGTACTTC.

The chain employs TRBV5-1 and TRBJ2-7; 7 nucleotides line up with TRBD1. The V and J ends lost 6 bases and 1 base, in that order; junction bases with no gene match: 7. CDR1 is SGHRS and CDR2 is YFSETQ in the germline V gene. This CDR3 has 14 residues. The CDR3 sequence: CASTSLQGSYEQYF. The CDR3 bases are TGCGCCAGCACCTCTTTACAGGGGTCCTACGAGCAGTACTTC.

V and J are TRBV9 and TRBJ2-2, with D hard to call. Germline CDR1 SGDLS, CDR2 YYNGEE. The CDR3 runs 14 residues. Trimming stripped 0 bases from V and 0 bases from J, with 3 bases between. The CDR3 region is CASSVVTNTGELFF. In DNA form, the CDR3 reads TGTGCCAGCAGCGTAGTTACGAACACCGGGGAGCTGTTTTTT.

The chain couples TRBV2 to TRBJ2-7; TRBD2 matches 10 bases. There are 14 residues in the CDR3. V was clipped by 7 bases and J by 4 bases; unmatched bases: 7. Germline V gene lookup returns CDR1 SNHLY and CDR2 FYNNEI. The CDR3 loop reads CASNLAGGAYEQYF. The CDR3 region has the DNA TGTGCCAGCAACTTAGCGGGGGGAGCGTACGAGCAGTACTTC.

The V and J genes are TRBV14 and TRBJ1-6; D unclear. V shed 1 base and J shed 17 bases, with 21 bases lying between them. In germline, CDR1 is SGHDN, CDR2 FVKESK. The CDR3 sequence is 15 residues long. The CDR3 reads CASSQAGILGAQIHF. DNA of the CDR3: TGTGCCAGCAGCCAAGCCGGGATATTGGGAGCCCAGATCCACTTT.

The chain recombines TRBV7-3 with TRBJ2-3; D is possibly TRBD2 (7 bases). There are 15 residues in the CDR3. From germline, CDR1 is SGHTA and CDR2 FQGTGA. The germline V and J ends were trimmed by 2 bases and 9 bases, with 18 bases remaining between them. CDR3 amino acids: CASSLSAGAGGTQYF. The CDR3 nucleotides read TGTGCCAGCAGCTTATCCGCGGGGGCGGGCGGGACGCAGTATTTT.

This chain joins TRBV9 and TRBJ2-5; perhaps TRBD2 as D (7 bases). The CDR3 is 15 amino acids. V shed 0 bases and J shed 3 bases, with 12 bases lying between them. Germline loops: CDR1 SGDLS, CDR2 YYNGEE. The CDR3 reads CASSVVGGTKETQYF. The CDR3 nucleotides are TGTGCCAGCAGCGTAGTGGGGGGGACAAAAGAGACCCAGTACTTC. Full variable domain (outside the CDR3, taken from reference TRBV9 and TRBJ2-5): DSGVTQTPKHLITATGQRVTLRCSPRSGDLSVYWYQQSLDQGLQFLIQYYNGEERAKGNILERFSAQQFPDLHSELNLSSLELGDSALYFCASSVVGGTKETQYFGPGTRLLVL.

This rearrangement joins TRBV2 to TRBJ2-1; D remains unclear. The length of the CDR3 is 15 residues. Trimming took off 4 bases at V and 1 base at J, with 11 bases between the two ends. Germline V gene data show CDR1 as SNHLY and CDR2 as FYNNEI. CDR3 bases: TGTGCCAGCAGTGCCGTAGCTATATCCTACAATGAGCAGTTCTTC. It codes for CASSAVAISYNEQFF. The full variable domain, in which reference TRBV2 and TRBJ2-1 provide the parts outside the CDR3, is EPEVTQTPSHQVTQMGQEVILRCVPISNHLYFYWYRQILGQKVEFLVSFYNNEISEKSEIFDDQFSVERPDGSNFTLKIRSTKLEDSAMYFCASSAVAISYNEQFFGPGTRLTVL.

This chain uses TRBV5-1 with TRBJ2-7, with 7 positions matching TRBD1. V was pared by 4 bases and J by 10 bases, with 17 bases of the junction left unmatched. This CDR3 has 15 amino acids. CDR1 is SGHRS and CDR2 is YFSETQ in the germline V gene. The DNA of the CDR3 is TGCGCCAGCAGCAGGGGGCCGGGGATCATGTCCGGACAGTACTTC. This translates into CASSRGPGIMSGQYF.

V gene TRBV28 combines with J gene TRBJ2-1; 12 bases match TRBD1. With V trimmed by 3 bases and J by 7 bases, 4 bases remained unmatched. Germline CDR1 is MDHEN and CDR2 is SYDVKM. CDR3 length: 15 amino acids. Written as DNA, the CDR3 is TGTGCCAGCAGTTTCCGGGACAGGGGGCCTAATGAGCAGTTCTTC. It yields the protein CASSFRDRGPNEQFF.

This clone occurred a few times. The V call is TRBV7-8, the J call TRBJ2-5; 7 nucleotides match TRBD2. The V gene end was trimmed by 3 bases and the J gene end by 6 bases; junction bases not matched to a gene: 10. This CDR3 contains 15 residues. Germline V gives CDR1 SGHVS, CDR2 FQNEAQ. The CDR3 reads CASSFWTRDRQTQYF. The CDR3 region has the DNA TGTGCCAGCAGCTTTTGGACTAGAGACCGTCAGACCCAGTACTTC.

This clone showed up just once. The V gene is TRBV4-3, the J gene TRBJ1-4, with 11 bases aligning to TRBD1. V lost 5 bases to trimming and J lost 3 bases; unmatched junction nucleotides: 8. The CDR3 is 17 amino acids. Germline CDR1 LGHNA, CDR2 YSLEER. The CDR3 here is CASSGQDRGQSNEKLFF. CDR3 coding DNA: TGCGCCAGCAGCGGTCAGGACAGGGGGCAGTCTAATGAAAAACTGTTTTTT.

This chain joins TRBV9 and TRBJ2-2; D may be TRBD2 (6 bases). Looked up from germline, CDR1 is SGDLS and CDR2 is YYNGEE. Trimming left V 7 bases short and J 4 bases short, with 26 bases between. The CDR3 totals 18 residues. CDR3 sequence reads: CASAPGTFPGVGTGELFF. In nucleotides, the CDR3 is TGTGCCAGCGCCCCGGGGACTTTTCCAGGAGTGGGCACCGGGGAGCTGTTTTTT.

CDR3 nucleotides: TGTGCCAGCCCCAGGTATGGGGCATCAGATACGCAGTATTTT. Protein: CASPRYGASDTQYF. The J gene is TRBJ2-3, the V gene TRBV2, with D possibly being TRBD1 (5 bases). CDR3 length: 14 residues. In germline, CDR1 is SNHLY, CDR2 FYNNEI. The ends were cut back, 8 bases at V and 4 bases at J, with 16 bases in the middle.

V is TRBV19 and J is TRBJ1-3; D remains ambiguous. Germline CDR1 reads LNHDA; CDR2 reads SQIVND (reference sequence). Deletions cut 3 bases from V and 1 base from J, with 22 bases between. The CDR3 has 19 residues. The CDR3 region is CASSILVFRSRGSGNTIYF. CDR3 DNA: TGTGCCAGTAGTATTTTAGTATTCCGCTCCCGAGGGTCTGGAAACACCATATATTTT. The full variable domain, with the rest looked up from reference TRBV19 and TRBJ1-3, is DGGITQSPKYLFRKEGQNVTLSCEQNLNHDAMYWYRQDPGQGLRLIYYSQIVNDFQKGDIAEGYSVSREKKESFPLTVTSAQKNPTAFYLCASSILVFRSRGSGNTIYFGEGSWLTVV.

V and J are TRBV19 and TRBJ1-2; the match to TRBD1 covers 7 bases. J lost 6 bases, V lost 7 bases, and 11 bases had no gene match. CDR3 size: 14 residues. Germline CDR1 LNHDA, CDR2 SQIVND (reference sequence). The CDR3 DNA reads TGTGCCAGTAAGATAACAGGGGACCGAAATGGCTACACCTTC. Protein product: CASKITGDRNGYTF. Full variable domain (rest looked up from reference TRBV19 and TRBJ1-2): DGGITQSPKYLFRKEGQNVTLSCEQNLNHDAMYWYRQDPGQGLRLIYYSQIVNDFQKGDIAEGYSVSREKKESFPLTVTSAQKNPTAFYLCASKITGDRNGYTFGSGTRLTVV.

This chain connects TRBV6-5 to TRBJ2-3, with 11 bases that match TRBD2. Losses at the gene ends were 0 bases for V and 6 bases for J; bases not matched to a gene: 2. The germline CDR1 and CDR2 sequences are MNHEY and SVGAGI. This CDR3 spans 15 amino acids. Here the CDR3 reads CASSYSSGGVDTQYF. The DNA for the CDR3 is TGTGCCAGCAGTTACTCTAGCGGGGGGGTGGATACGCAGTATTTT.

V usage is TRBV13 and J usage is TRBJ1-1; D is undetermined. Trimming stripped 2 bases from V and 1 base from J, with 17 bases between. Germline-derived CDR1 and CDR2 are PRHDT and FYEKMQ (reference sequence). The CDR3 contains 17 residues. CDR3 bases: TGTGCCAGCAGCTTAAATCGACTGAGAGGGCGGAACACTGAAGCTTTCTTT. Protein product: CASSLNRLRGRNTEAFF.

The chain links TRBV5-1 to TRBJ2-7; 8 bases are shared with TRBD1. With 4 bases clipped from V and 4 bases from J, the junction kept 10 bases outside the gene matches. This CDR3 comprises 15 residues. Germline-derived CDR1 and CDR2 are SGHRS and YFSETQ. The CDR3 sequence: CASSRTGTGVYEQYF. DNA for the CDR3: TGCGCCAGCAGCAGAACCGGGACAGGAGTTTACGAGCAGTACTTC.

This clone was counted a few times. The chain has TRBV11-2 and TRBJ1-1; TRBD1 might be the D (6 bases). This CDR3 is 13 amino acids long. CDR1 and CDR2 from the germline V gene are SGHAT and FQNNGV. Trimming stripped 5 bases from V and 7 bases from J, with 14 bases between. The CDR3 reads CASSRTDGFEAFF. The CDR3 DNA sequence: TGTGCCAGCAGCCGGACAGACGGCTTTGAAGCTTTCTTT.

The V and J genes are TRBV5-8 and TRBJ1-5; 7 positions match TRBD1. Germline V gene data show CDR1 as SGHTS and CDR2 as YDEGEE. Germline trimming cut 4 bases from V and 4 bases from J; bases unmatched to any gene: 8. The CDR3 has 15 amino acids. CDR3 coding DNA: TGTGCCAGCAGCGCCGGACAGGCGATAAATCAGCCCCAGCATTTT. It yields the protein CASSAGQAINQPQHF.

This chain connects TRBV7-2 to TRBJ2-7; tentative D call: TRBD2 (5 bases). The ends were cut back, 4 bases at V and 3 bases at J, with 7 bases in the middle. CDR1 is SGHTA and CDR2 is FQGNSA in the germline V gene. The CDR3 runs to 12 residues. The CDR3 DNA is TGTGCCAGCAGCTACGGGATCTACGAGCAGTACTTC. Protein: CASSYGIYEQYF. The complete variable domain, with remaining parts taken from reference TRBV7-2 and TRBJ2-7, reads GAGVSQSPSNKVTEKGKDVELRCDPISGHTALYWYRQSLGQGLEFLIYFQGNSAPDKSGLPSDRFSAERTGGSVSTLTIQRTQQEDSAVYLCASSYGIYEQYFGPGTRLTVT.

The rearrangement links TRBV7-2 to TRBJ1-1; D is uncertain. The ends were cut back, 5 bases at V and 1 base at J, with 8 bases in the middle. The CDR3 sequence is 13 residues long. The germline V gene encodes CDR1 SGHTA and CDR2 FQGNSA. The CDR3: CASSPGENTEAFF. The CDR3 region has the DNA TGTGCCAGCAGCCCCGGGGAGAACACTGAAGCTTTCTTT.

The chain carries TRBV7-8 and TRBJ1-1; the D gene is possibly TRBD1 (6 bases). Germline V gene lookup returns CDR1 SGHVS and CDR2 FQNEAQ. This CDR3 region has 16 residues. Trimming stripped 5 bases from V and 5 bases from J, with 21 bases between. The chain's CDR3 is CASSRDLTGPGTEAFF. The CDR3 coding sequence is TGTGCCAGCAGCCGAGACTTAACAGGGCCGGGGACTGAAGCTTTCTTT.

The chain uses TRBV7-8 and TRBJ2-3, with a weak D call TRBD1 (5 bases). The CDR3 spans 14 residues. Deletions cut 3 bases from V and 6 bases from J, with 13 bases between. CDR1 and CDR2 (germline): SGHVS, FQNEAQ. The CDR3: CASSFRGAGDTQYF. CDR3 nucleotides: TGTGCCAGCAGCTTCCGTGGGGCAGGGGATACGCAGTATTTT.